One sample yielded the 21 T cell receptor beta chains listed below, sequenced in a study of neurological immune-mediated disorders. TCRdb independently ran MiXCR on the 5' RACE reads; one entry per CDR3 protein. The data contain 85,000 to 110,000 distinct CDR3 sequences, 9.5% to 14% of them seen just once; the ten biggest clones take up more than 2.5%. Described time point: longitudinal time-point 3. Sequenced material: PBMCs. These receptors were taken from a female donor with HTLV-1-associated myelopathy (HAM/TSP).

This clonotype was detected many times. The chain recombines TRBV7-2 with TRBJ1-2; a possible D gene is TRBD1 (6 bases). This CDR3 region has 12 residues. With 5 bases removed from V and 8 bases from J, the gap between germline ends came to 12 bases. In germline, CDR1 is SGHTA, CDR2 FQGNSA. The CDR3 here is CASSVNRAGYTF. The CDR3 coding sequence is TGTGCCAGCAGCGTAAACAGGGCGGGCTACACCTTC.

This clonotype was counted at least ten times. V usage is TRBV11-2 and J usage is TRBJ1-2; a weak D match, TRBD1 (5 bases). Per the germline V gene, CDR1 is SGHAT and CDR2 is FQNNGV. The CDR3 is made up of 12 amino acids. The germline V and J ends were trimmed by 1 base and 10 bases, with 10 bases remaining between them. CDR3 region: CASSLGGDPYTF. Written as DNA, the CDR3 is TGTGCCAGCAGCTTAGGTGGGGACCCCTACACCTTC. The variable domain in full, completed from reference TRBV11-2 and TRBJ1-2, reads EAGVAQSPRYKIIEKRQSVAFWCNPISGHATLYWYQQILGQGPKLLIQFQNNGVVDDSQLPKDRFSAERLKGVDSTLKIQPAKLEDSAVYLCASSLGGDPYTFGSGTRLTVV.

This clonotype was seen more than once but under ten times. The rearrangement links TRBV20-1 to TRBJ2-3; 8 positions match TRBD2. The CDR3 consists of 14 residues. CDR1 and CDR2 from the germline V gene are DFQATT and SNEGSKA (reference sequence). The junction had 3 bases not matched to a gene; V was cut back by 2 bases and J by 2 bases. CDR3 DNA sequence: TGCAGTGCTAGAACTAGCGGAAACACAGATACGCAGTATTTT. It yields the protein CSARTSGNTDTQYF.

With regard to this clonotype: One junction end disagrees with the germline gene, perhaps due to a read error. The chain uses TRBV5-1 and TRBJ2-1; D is possibly TRBD2 (6 bases). The CDR3 has 15 amino acids. Germline V gives CDR1 SGHRS, CDR2 YFSETQ. Written as DNA, the CDR3 is TGCGCCAGCAGCATAGCGTGGGACTCCTACAATGAGCAGTTCTTT. It specifies CASSIAWDSYNEQFF.

A remark on this clonotype: This sequence may be a read error, since a much larger clone differs from it by one base. V and J are TRBV18 and TRBJ2-3; D is perhaps TRBD1 (5 bases). Germline CDR1 reads KGHSH; CDR2 reads LQKENI. V was trimmed by 2 bases and J by 11 bases, leaving 17 bases between them. The CDR3 covers 14 residues. The CDR3 DNA sequence: TGTGCCAGCTCACCAGGGCAGGGTATGAATAAGCAGTATTTT. Translated, it gives CASSPGQGMNKQYF. The full variable domain, rest sourced from reference TRBV18 and TRBJ2-3, is NAGVMQNPRHLVRRRGQEARLRCSPMKGHSHVYWYRQLPEEGLKFMVYLQKENIIDESGMPKERFSAEFPKEGPSILRIQQVVRGDSAAYFCASSPGQGMNKQYFGPGTRLTVL.

Many counts were recorded for this clonotype. CDR3 residues: CASSQGQGTVITDTQYF. The CDR3 DNA is TGCGCCAGCAGCCAAGGGCAGGGAACGGTGATCACAGATACGCAGTATTTT. The V call is TRBV4-1, the J call TRBJ2-3, with D possibly TRBD1 on 5 matching bases. Trimming cost V 1 base and J 2 bases, with 16 bases left between them. The CDR3 covers 17 residues. Per germline, CDR1 MGHRA and CDR2 YSYEKL.

This clonotype was counted many times. Here the CDR3 DNA reads TGTGCCAGCAGCTTGACAGGGGGCATCGCAGATACGCAGTATTTT. Amino acid sequence: CASSLTGGIADTQYF. The chain links TRBV7-2 to TRBJ2-3; TRBD1 matches 10 bases. The CDR3 loop spans 15 amino acids. The ends lost 3 bases at V and 4 bases at J; junction bases unmatched: 4. The germline gives CDR1 SGHTA, CDR2 FQGNSA.

This clonotype was counted at least ten times. This chain links TRBV5-1 with TRBJ2-5; D call uncertain. From germline, CDR1 is SGHRS and CDR2 YFSETQ. Deletions cut 4 bases from V and 5 bases from J, with 15 bases between. This CDR3 spans 14 amino acids. This CDR3 is CASSPSGLGETQYF. CDR3 in DNA: TGCGCCAGCAGCCCCTCGGGTTTGGGGGAGACCCAGTACTTC.

This clonotype showed up many times. This rearrangement joins TRBV12-3 or TRBV12-4 to TRBJ2-5; 7 bases are shared with TRBD1. This CDR3 has 16 residues. V lost 1 base and J lost 5; bases outside the gene matches: 10. The CDR3 DNA reads TGTGCCAGCAGTTTAGAGGCAGGGGGATTTGAGGAGACCCAGTACTTC. It encodes CASSLEAGGFEETQYF.

This clonotype has at least ten counts. The rearrangement joins TRBV5-1 to TRBJ2-2, with D tentatively TRBD1 (5 bases). Trimming took off 2 bases at V and 3 bases at J, with 14 bases between the two ends. There are 16 residues in the CDR3. Germline assignment: CDR1 SGHRS and CDR2 YFSETQ. The CDR3, as DNA: TGCGCCAGCAGCTTAGGGGTGCGCAGCCACACCGGGGAGCTGTTTTTT. Protein: CASSLGVRSHTGELFF.

This clonotype occurred many times. The chain uses TRBV28 and TRBJ2-1; TRBD2 matches 7 bases. There are 15 residues in the CDR3. Per the germline V gene, CDR1 is MDHEN and CDR2 is SYDVKM. Trimming removed 5 bases from V and 3 bases from J; junction bases left unmatched: 7. This chain's CDR3 is CASSTRDYNYNEQFF. The DNA for the CDR3 is TGTGCCAGCAGTACCCGGGACTACAACTACAATGAGCAGTTCTTC.

The chain has TRBV12-3 or TRBV12-4 and TRBJ1-1; D perhaps matches TRBD1 (6 bases). Trimming removed 4 bases at V and 10 bases at J, with 13 bases between. The CDR3 covers 12 residues. DNA of the CDR3: TGTGCCAGCAGTTCACAGGGATTGGGAGCTTTCTTT. It encodes CASSSQGLGAFF.

As regards this clonotype: Relative to the germline gene, one junction end is altered; a read error may explain this. V is TRBV11-2 and J is TRBJ1-6; no clear D gene. The CDR3 length is 15 residues. Germline V lookup: CDR1 SGHAT, CDR2 FQNNGV. In nucleotides, the CDR3 is TGTGCCAGCAGCTTAGATACGGGCAGTAATTCACCCCTCCAATTT. Translated: CASSLDTGSNSPLQF.

The chain has TRBV7-3 and TRBJ2-2; 10 bases agree with TRBD1. The CDR3 contains 15 residues. V lost 5 bases, J lost 3 bases, and 3 bases stayed unmatched. Germline values: CDR1 SGHTA, CDR2 FQGTGA. CDR3 residues: CASSAGTGDTGELFF. The CDR3 DNA is TGTGCCAGCAGCGCTGGGACAGGGGACACCGGGGAGCTGTTTTTT.

Points on this clonotype: This may stem from a read error, because a much larger clone lies one nucleotide away. This chain uses TRBV12-3 or TRBV12-4 with TRBJ1-3; D is unresolved. CDR3 size: 13 residues. Trimming took 6 bases from V and 6 from J, leaving 12 bases between them. The CDR3 sequence is CASRLGRVNTIYF. In DNA form, the CDR3 reads TGTGCCAGCAGGCTCGGACGGGTAAACACCATATATTTT.

This clonotype has ten or more counts. The genes are TRBV10-3 and TRBJ2-6; D is unresolved. Trimming cost V 4 bases and J 2 bases, with 9 bases left between them. Germline V gene lookup returns CDR1 ENHRY and CDR2 SYGVKD. There are 15 residues in the CDR3. The CDR3 nucleotides are TGTGCCATCAGTGTAGCCACCCCTGGGGCCAACGTCCTGACTTTC. Encoded protein: CAISVATPGANVLTF.

This clonotype was recorded many times. This CDR3 reads CASSLTGTGVRETQYF. The CDR3 DNA is TGTGCCAGCAGCTTAACCGGGACAGGCGTTCGGGAGACCCAGTACTTC. The chain combines TRBV7-2 with TRBJ2-5; 8 bases match TRBD1. The CDR3 is 16 residues long. The junction had 10 bases not matched to a gene; V was cut back by 2 bases and J by 5 bases. CDR1 is SGHTA, CDR2 FQGNSA, per germline. Full variable domain (rest looked up from reference TRBV7-2 and TRBJ2-5): GAGVSQSPSNKVTEKGKDVELRCDPISGHTALYWYRQSLGQGLEFLIYFQGNSAPDKSGLPSDRFSAERTGGSVSTLTIQRTQQEDSAVYLCASSLTGTGVRETQYFGPGTRLLVL.

In regard to this clonotype: A read error may explain this, as a much larger clone is one base away. V and J are TRBV12-3 or TRBV12-4 and TRBJ2-1; D unclear. CDR3 length equals 13 residues. This CDR3 is CASSLLSYNKQFF. Written as DNA, the CDR3 is TGTGCCAGCAGTCTCCTCTCCTACAATAAGCAGTTCTTC.

This chain uses TRBV12-3 or TRBV12-4 with TRBJ2-3; 8 nucleotides match TRBD2. The trim removed 3 bases at V and 1 base at J, leaving 9 bases unmatched. This CDR3 has 17 residues. DNA of the CDR3: TGTGCCAGCAGTTTCCCTCGCGGGGGGCGGGGCACAGATACGCAGTATTTT. Amino acids: CASSFPRGGRGTDTQYF.

There are a few counts of this clonotype. This chain connects TRBV20-1 to TRBJ1-1; TRBD1 might be the D (6 bases). CDR1 and CDR2 (germline): DFQATT, SNEGSKA (reference sequence). The CDR3 contains 15 residues. Trimming left V 3 bases short and J 3 bases short, with 17 bases between. The CDR3 loop reads CSASEGGWVDTEAFF. The CDR3 bases are TGCAGTGCTAGCGAGGGGGGGTGGGTTGACACTGAAGCTTTCTTT.

This clonotype was seen at least ten times. The chain uses TRBV4-1 and TRBJ2-3; 16 bases are shared with TRBD2. From germline, CDR1 is MGHRA and CDR2 YSYEKL. This CDR3 is 17 amino acids long. Losses at the gene ends were 5 bases for V and 3 bases for J; bases not matched to a gene: 5. The CDR3: CASSGTSGGAGTDTQYF. CDR3 coding DNA: TGCGCCAGCAGCGGGACTAGCGGGGGGGCCGGGACAGATACGCAGTATTTT.